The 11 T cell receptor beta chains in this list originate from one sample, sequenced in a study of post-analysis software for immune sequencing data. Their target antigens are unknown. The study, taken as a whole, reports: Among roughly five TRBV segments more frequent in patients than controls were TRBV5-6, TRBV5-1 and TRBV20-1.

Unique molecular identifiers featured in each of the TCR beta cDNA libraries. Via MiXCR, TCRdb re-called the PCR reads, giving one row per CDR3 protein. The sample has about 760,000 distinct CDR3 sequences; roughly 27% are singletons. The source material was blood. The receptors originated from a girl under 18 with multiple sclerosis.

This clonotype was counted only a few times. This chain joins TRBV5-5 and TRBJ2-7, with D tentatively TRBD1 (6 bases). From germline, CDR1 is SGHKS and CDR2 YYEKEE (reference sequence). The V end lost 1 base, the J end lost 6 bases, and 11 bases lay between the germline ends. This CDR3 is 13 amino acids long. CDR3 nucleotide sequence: TGTGCCAGCAGCTTGTGCAGGGGTTGCGAGCAGTACTTC. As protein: CASSLCRGCEQYF.

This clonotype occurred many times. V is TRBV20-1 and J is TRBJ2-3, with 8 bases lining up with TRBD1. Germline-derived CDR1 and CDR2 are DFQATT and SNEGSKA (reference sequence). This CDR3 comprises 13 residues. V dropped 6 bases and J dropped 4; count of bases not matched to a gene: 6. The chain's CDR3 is CSAETGEADTQYF. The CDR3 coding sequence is TGCAGTGCCGAGACAGGGGAGGCAGATACGCAGTATTTT.

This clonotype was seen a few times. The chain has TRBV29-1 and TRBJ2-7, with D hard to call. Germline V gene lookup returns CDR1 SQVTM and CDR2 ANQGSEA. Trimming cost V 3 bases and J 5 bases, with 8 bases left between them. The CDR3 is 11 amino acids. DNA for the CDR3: TGCAGCGTTGACGCCGGTCACGAGCAGTACTTC. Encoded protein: CSVDAGHEQYF.

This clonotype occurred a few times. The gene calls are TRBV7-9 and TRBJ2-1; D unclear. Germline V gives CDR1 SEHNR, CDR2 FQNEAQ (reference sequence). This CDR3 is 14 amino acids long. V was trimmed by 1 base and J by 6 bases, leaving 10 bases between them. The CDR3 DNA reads TGTGCCAGCAGCTTAGGGCAGAATCCCAATGAGCAGTTCTTC. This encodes CASSLGQNPNEQFF. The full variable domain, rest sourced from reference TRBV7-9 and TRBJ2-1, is DTGVSQNPRHKITKRGQNVTFRCDPISEHNRLYWYRQTLGQGPEFLTYFQNEAQLEKSRLLSDRFSAERPKGSFSTLEIQRTEQGDSAMYLCASSLGQNPNEQFFGPGTRLTVL.

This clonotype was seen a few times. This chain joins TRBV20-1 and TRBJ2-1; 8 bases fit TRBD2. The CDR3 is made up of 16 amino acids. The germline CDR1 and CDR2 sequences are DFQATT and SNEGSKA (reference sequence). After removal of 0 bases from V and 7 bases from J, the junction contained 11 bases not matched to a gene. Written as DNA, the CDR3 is TGCAGTGCTAGAGATGGGGACGGGGGGGCAGGTAATGAGCAGTTCTTC. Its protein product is CSARDGDGGAGNEQFF.

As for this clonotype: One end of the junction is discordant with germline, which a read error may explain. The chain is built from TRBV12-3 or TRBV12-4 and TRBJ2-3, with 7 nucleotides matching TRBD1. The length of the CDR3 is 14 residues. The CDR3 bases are TGTGCCAGCAGCCGGGACAGTACCGCAGATACGCAATATTTT. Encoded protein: CASSRDSTADTQYF.

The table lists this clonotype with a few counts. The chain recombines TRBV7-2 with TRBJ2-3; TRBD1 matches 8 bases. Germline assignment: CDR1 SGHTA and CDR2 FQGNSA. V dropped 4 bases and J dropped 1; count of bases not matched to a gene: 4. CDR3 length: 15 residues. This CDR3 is CASSYTGGGTDTQYF. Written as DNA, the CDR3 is TGTGCCAGCAGCTATACAGGGGGTGGCACAGATACGCAGTATTTT.

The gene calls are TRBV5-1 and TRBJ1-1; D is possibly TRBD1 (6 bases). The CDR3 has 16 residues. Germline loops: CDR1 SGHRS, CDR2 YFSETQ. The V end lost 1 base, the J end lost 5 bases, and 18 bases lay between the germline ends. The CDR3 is CASSLTKGQKGTEAFF. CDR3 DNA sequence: TGCGCCAGCAGCTTGACCAAGGGACAAAAGGGGACTGAAGCTTTCTTT.

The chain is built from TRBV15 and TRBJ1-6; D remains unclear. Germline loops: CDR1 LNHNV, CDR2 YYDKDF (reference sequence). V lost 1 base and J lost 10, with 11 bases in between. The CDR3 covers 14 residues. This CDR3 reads CATSRAVVGSPLHF. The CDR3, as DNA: TGTGCCACCAGCAGAGCGGTGGTCGGATCACCCCTCCACTTT. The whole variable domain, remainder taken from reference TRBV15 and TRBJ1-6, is DAMVIQNPRYQVTQFGKPVTLSCSQTLNHNVMYWYQQKSSQAPKLLFHYYDKDFNNEADTPDNFQSRRPNTSFCFLDIRSPGLGDTAMYLCATSRAVVGSPLHFGNGTRLTVT.

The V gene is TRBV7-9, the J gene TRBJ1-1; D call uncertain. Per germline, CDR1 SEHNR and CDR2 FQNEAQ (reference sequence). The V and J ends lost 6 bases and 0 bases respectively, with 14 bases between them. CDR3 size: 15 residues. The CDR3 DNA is TGTGCCAGCAGTCAGATTGACACGTTGAACACTGAAGCTTTCTTT. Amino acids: CASSQIDTLNTEAFF.

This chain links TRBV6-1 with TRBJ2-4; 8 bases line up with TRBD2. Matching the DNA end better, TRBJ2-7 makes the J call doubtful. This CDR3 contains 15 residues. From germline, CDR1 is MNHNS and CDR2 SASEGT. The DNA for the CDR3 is TGTGCCAGCAGCGCCGCAGTTAGCGGGGCCTACGAGCAGTACTTC. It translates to CASSAAVSGAYEQYF.